What follows are 27 T cell receptor beta chains derived from one specimen sequenced in a study of blood T cell repertoires in COVID-19. The table came from immunoSEQ multiplex PCR; TCRdb's copy has only in-frame clones and leaves some out. The top ten hold about 7.2% of the sample, which has approximately 190,000 clones, 75% to 85% seen once. The specimen sequenced was peripheral blood. The receptors here all came from a man in his sixties with acute or convalescent COVID-19.

This clone is a singleton in its sample. V is TRBV6-1 and J is TRBJ1-3; TRBD1 might be the D (6 bases). V was clipped by 1 base and J by 3 bases, with 13 bases between them. Germline assignment: CDR1 MNHNS and CDR2 SASEGT. The CDR3 has 16 amino acids. CDR3: CASSEVHRAGGNTIYF. In DNA form, the CDR3 reads TGTGCCAGCAGTGAAGTACACAGGGCGGGTGGAAACACCATATATTTT.

The gene calls are TRBV14 and TRBJ2-1; a possible D gene is TRBD2 (6 bases). The CDR3 is 15 residues long. The germline V gene has CDR1 SGHDN and CDR2 FVKESK. The V end was cut by 0 bases, the J end by 7 bases, with 13 bases between. The CDR3 loop reads CASSQEEGSLNEQFF. The DNA of the CDR3 is TGTGCCAGCAGCCAAGAGGAGGGGTCGTTAAATGAGCAGTTCTTC.

V is TRBV12-5 and J is TRBJ1-4; D possibly corresponds to TRBD1 (6 bases). The CDR3 runs to 15 residues. Germline values: CDR1 LGHNT, CDR2 FRNRAP. V lost 2 bases, J lost 4 bases, and 11 bases lay in between. CDR3 DNA sequence: TGTGCTAGTGGTTTGACAGGGACACGTAATGAAAAACTGTTTTTT. This gives the protein CASGLTGTRNEKLFF.

V is TRBV28 and J is TRBJ1-2; 9 nucleotides line up with TRBD1. The length of the CDR3 is 16 residues. The J segment lost 4 bases and the V segment lost 6 bases, leaving 12 bases of the junction unmatched. The V gene's germline CDR1 is MDHEN and CDR2 SYDVKM. CDR3 sequence reads: CASRRPGQGLGYGYTF. In DNA, the CDR3 is TGTGCCAGCAGACGTCCGGGACAGGGTCTGGGCTATGGCTACACCTTC.

This chain joins TRBV5-1 and TRBJ1-3; D ambiguous. Germline V lookup: CDR1 SGHRS, CDR2 YFSETQ. The CDR3 totals 14 residues. V lost 4 bases and J lost 0, with 8 bases in between. The CDR3 spells CASSPGSSGNTIYF. In nucleotides, the CDR3 is TGCGCCAGCAGCCCCGGGAGCTCTGGAAACACCATATATTTT. The entire variable domain, with the rest obtained from reference TRBV5-1 and TRBJ1-3, is as follows: KAGVTQTPRYLIKTRGQQVTLSCSPISGHRSVSWYQQTPGQGLQFLFEYFSETQRNKGNFPGRFSGRQFSNSRSEMNVSTLELGDSALYLCASSPGSSGNTIYFGEGSWLTVV.

This chain joins TRBV6-1 and TRBJ1-1, with a weak D call TRBD1 (5 bases). Trimming removed 3 bases from V and 5 bases from J, with 16 bases in between. CDR3 length: 15 amino acids. The germline CDR1 and CDR2 sequences are MNHNS and SASEGT. CDR3 bases: TGTGCCAGCAGTGATCTTTCGACAGATCGTACTGAAGCTTTCTTT. It yields the protein CASSDLSTDRTEAFF.

The gene calls are TRBV12-5 and TRBJ2-7, with D possibly being TRBD2 (5 bases). Per germline, CDR1 LGHNT and CDR2 FRNRAP. CDR3 length: 18 residues. V was pared by 1 base and J by 1 base, with 20 bases between. The CDR3 sequence is CASGLASLGVAFSYEQYF. DNA of the CDR3: TGTGCTAGTGGTTTGGCATCCCTCGGGGTAGCGTTTTCCTACGAGCAGTACTTC. The variable domain in full, with the rest retrieved from reference TRBV12-5 and TRBJ2-7, is DARVTQTPRHKVTEMGQEVTMRCQPILGHNTVFWYRQTMMQGLELLAYFRNRAPLDDSGMPKDRFSAEMPDATLATLKIQPSEPRDSAVYFCASGLASLGVAFSYEQYFGPGTRLTVT.

This clone appeared once. This rearrangement joins TRBV10-2 to TRBJ1-4; TRBD1 matches at 11 bases. The ends lost 3 bases at V and 7 bases at J; junction bases unmatched: 10. The CDR3 totals 17 residues. Per the germline V gene, CDR1 is WSHSY and CDR2 is SAAADI. This CDR3 reads CASSEEGQGAGGEKLFF. CDR3 DNA: TGCGCCAGCAGTGAAGAAGGACAGGGGGCAGGCGGTGAAAAACTGTTTTTT.

This clone has just a few counts. The chain is built from TRBV18 and TRBJ1-1, with D possibly being TRBD1 (6 bases). Trimming removed 4 bases from V and 0 bases from J, with 9 bases in between. Germline assignment: CDR1 KGHSH and CDR2 LQKENI. This CDR3 comprises 14 residues. Here the CDR3 reads CASSRDKLNTEAFF. CDR3 DNA sequence: TGTGCCAGCTCACGGGACAAACTGAACACTGAAGCTTTCTTT.

This chain joins TRBV6-4 and TRBJ1-2; no firm D call. Germline values: CDR1 MRHNA, CDR2 SNTAGT. V gave up 6 bases and J gave up 5 bases, with 25 bases separating them. The CDR3 totals 17 residues. As DNA, the CDR3 is TGTGCCAGCAGCCTTACTCCCGGCGGGGTCGGCGGATATGGCTACACCTTC. Residues: CASSLTPGGVGGYGYTF.

The chain recombines TRBV7-3 with TRBJ1-4; D is perhaps TRBD1 (5 bases). V lost 1 base and J 6 bases, leaving 15 bases between the germline ends. Germline CDR1 and CDR2: SGHTA and FQGTGA. This CDR3 has 16 residues. The CDR3 sequence is CASSLMDTISDEKLFF. The CDR3 region has the DNA TGTGCCAGCAGCTTAATGGACACAATATCAGATGAAAAACTGTTTTTT.

This clone was counted once. The V gene is TRBV19, the J gene TRBJ2-1; D may be TRBD2 (7 bases). Germline V lookup: CDR1 LNHDA, CDR2 SQIVND (reference sequence). The CDR3 extends over 14 amino acids. With 5 bases removed from V and 2 bases from J, the gap between germline ends came to 10 bases. The DNA of the CDR3 is TGTGCCAGTAGTTACGGGGGGCCCTACAATGAGCAGTTCTTC. Translation gives CASSYGGPYNEQFF.

This clone was seen only once. This chain connects TRBV6-6 to TRBJ1-2; no reliable D call. There are 11 residues in the CDR3. Germline V gene sequence: CDR1 MNHNY, CDR2 SVGAGI (reference sequence). V was pared by 8 bases and J by 7 bases, with 11 bases between. CDR3 loop: CASGTVSGYTF. The DNA of the CDR3 is TGTGCCAGCGGCACAGTTTCTGGCTACACCTTC.

V and J are TRBV6-5 and TRBJ1-3; D call uncertain. Trimming cost V 0 bases and J 1 base, with 10 bases left between them. CDR1 is MNHEY and CDR2 is SVGAGI in the germline V gene. The CDR3 is 16 residues long. DNA for the CDR3: TGTGCCAGCAGTTACTCCCCTCCGGGGTCTGGAAACACCATATATTTT. Its protein product is CASSYSPPGSGNTIYF.

The V and J genes are TRBV7-4 and TRBJ1-5, with D perhaps TRBD1 (5 bases). Germline assignment: CDR1 SGHVT and CDR2 SQSDAQ. The length of the CDR3 is 15 residues. Between the trimmed V and J ends, which lost 3 bases and 5 bases, there was a span of 14 bases. The CDR3: CASSFSRRAHQPQHF. For the CDR3, the DNA is TGTGCCAGCAGCTTCTCTCGCAGGGCACATCAGCCCCAGCATTTT. The variable domain in full, with the rest retrieved from reference TRBV7-4 and TRBJ1-5, is GAGVSQSPRYKVAKRGRDVALRCDSISGHVTLYWYRQTLGQGSEVLTYSQSDAQRDKSGRPSGRFSAERPERSVSTLKIQRTEQGDSAVYLCASSFSRRAHQPQHFGDGTRLSIL.

This rearrangement joins TRBV7-2 to TRBJ1-1; 10 positions match TRBD1. There are 14 residues in the CDR3. The germline V gene has CDR1 SGHTA and CDR2 FQGNSA. V was pared by 4 bases and J by 4 bases, with 3 bases of the junction left unmatched. CDR3 DNA sequence: TGTGCCAGCAGCTCCCGGACAGGGGGCACTGAAGCTTTCTTT. Encoded protein: CASSSRTGGTEAFF.

V gene TRBV5-1 combines with J gene TRBJ2-3, with 9 nucleotides matching TRBD2. This CDR3 contains 15 residues. Trimming at V came to 0 bases and at J to 5 bases, leaving 4 bases not matched to a gene. Germline CDR1 SGHRS, CDR2 YFSETQ. CDR3 amino acids: CASSLAGGRGDTQYF. In nucleotides, the CDR3 is TGCGCCAGCAGCTTGGCCGGCGGGAGGGGAGATACGCAGTATTTT.

This sequence joins TRBV11-2 and TRBJ1-4, with D unclear. Per germline, CDR1 SGHAT and CDR2 FQNNGV. This CDR3 contains 14 residues. The V and J ends lost 0 bases and 10 bases respectively, with 12 bases between them. In DNA form, the CDR3 reads TGTGCCAGCAGCTTAGATCCCTCTACTGCAAAACTGTTTTTT. It is translated as CASSLDPSTAKLFF.

V and J are TRBV5-1 and TRBJ1-1; TRBD1 is a possible D gene (6 bases). CDR1 SGHRS and CDR2 YFSETQ come from the germline V gene. CDR3 length: 14 amino acids. V lost 3 bases to trimming and J lost 4 bases, with 13 bases between them. In DNA form, the CDR3 reads TGCGCCAGCAGCTCACAGGGCTACAGCACTGAAGCTTTCTTT. The encoded protein is CASSSQGYSTEAFF.

The V call is TRBV20-1, the J call TRBJ1-2, with 7 nucleotides matching TRBD1. Germline-derived CDR1 and CDR2 are DFQATT and SNEGSKA (reference sequence). This CDR3 comprises 15 residues. J was trimmed by 2 bases and V by 3 bases; bases with no gene match: 9. CDR3 amino acids: CSASSGTASNYGYTF. CDR3 DNA sequence: TGCAGTGCTAGTTCCGGGACAGCGAGCAACTATGGCTACACCTTC.

The rearrangement uses TRBV6-2 or TRBV6-3 and TRBJ1-5; D is perhaps TRBD1 (5 bases). Germline V gene lookup returns CDR1 MNHEY and CDR2 SVGEGT. The CDR3 contains 14 residues. V shed 4 bases and J shed 0 bases, with 7 bases lying between them. CDR3 DNA: TGTGCCAGCAGTTGGGGGGTTAGCAATCAGCCCCAGCATTTT. Its translation is CASSWGVSNQPQHF.

The chain has TRBV4-1 and TRBJ2-2, with D possibly matching TRBD2 (5 bases). Deletions cut 1 base from V and 0 bases from J, with 9 bases between. This CDR3 comprises 16 residues. Germline CDR1 reads MGHRA; CDR2 reads YSYEKL. The CDR3 DNA reads TGCGCCAGCAGCCAAGGGCACGGGGCGAACACCGGGGAGCTGTTTTTT. Translating it yields CASSQGHGANTGELFF.

This chain connects TRBV5-1 to TRBJ1-1; 7 positions agree with TRBD1. The CDR3 runs to 17 residues. Germline V CDR1 and CDR2: SGHRS, YFSETQ. The trim removed 2 bases at V and 4 bases at J, leaving 14 bases unmatched. The CDR3: CASSLRRQGDTRTEAFF. Here the CDR3 DNA reads TGCGCCAGCAGCTTACGACGACAGGGCGATACCCGCACTGAAGCTTTCTTT.

V usage is TRBV3-1 (or the pseudogene TRBV3-2) and J usage is TRBJ2-7; TRBD2 agrees at 9 bases. The CDR3 length is 15 residues. V dropped 4 bases and J dropped 2; count of bases not matched to a gene: 6. Per the germline V gene, CDR1 is LGHDT and CDR2 is YNNKEL (reference sequence). CDR3 bases: TGTGCCAGCAGCCCGATAGCGGGGGTGACCTACGAGCAGTACTTC. Protein sequence: CASSPIAGVTYEQYF.

This clone has a handful of counts. The genes are TRBV4-3 and TRBJ2-2; TRBD2 matches at 8 bases. This CDR3 region has 19 residues. Losses at the gene ends were 1 base for V and 4 bases for J; bases not matched to a gene: 14. Germline V gene lookup returns CDR1 LGHNA and CDR2 YSLEER. The CDR3 nucleotides read TGCGCCAGCAGCCAAGGGGGGACTAGAGAAAGGGGAAGCACCGGGGAGCTGTTTTTT. As protein: CASSQGGTRERGSTGELFF.

The CDR3, as DNA: TGTGCCAGCAGCAACATCCTCGACAGCACCTACGAGCAGTACTTC. This codes for CASSNILDSTYEQYF. This rearrangement joins TRBV21-1 to TRBJ2-7; the tabulated D call, TRBD1, remains unverified against the DNA. TRBV21-1 is given as a pseudogene. This CDR3 comprises 15 residues.

The DNA for the CDR3 is TGCAGTGGAGGGGGGGAGCGGGAGCAGTTCTTC. This sequence encodes CSGGGEREQFF. The rearrangement uses TRBV20-1 and TRBJ2-1, with D possibly matching TRBD2 (7 bases). The CDR3 is 11 residues long. Germline CDR1 and CDR2: DFQATT and SNEGSKA (reference sequence). V was shortened by 7 bases and J by 10 bases, with 14 bases between the two germline ends.